This TCR beta chain was recovered during a study of early T cells in non-severe SARS-CoV-2 infection. Looking at the study overall: Sequencing was performed on bulk RNA from unsorted whole blood, leaving chains unpaired.

General observations from the study: Lookups in VDJdb leaned toward anti-spike CD8 responses and missed private and CD4 specificities.

The CDR3 has 14 residues. J was trimmed by 5 bases and V by 1 base; bases with no gene match: 5. Looked up from germline, CDR1 is SQVTM and CDR2 is ANQGSEA. On this clonotype itself: The antigen remains undetermined.

Researchers attached unique molecular identifiers to individual cDNA molecules. TCRdb analysed the 5' RACE reads with MiXCR anew, one entry per CDR3 protein. The sample includes around 80,000 distinct CDR3 sequences, about 11% of them seen just once. This rearrangement joins TRBV29-1 to TRBJ2-3; 8 nucleotides match TRBD1. This sample comprised whole blood, obtained at baseline. The sequence was collected from an adult who was a healthcare worker with PCR-confirmed SARS-CoV-2 infection or an uninfected control (not recorded which). The CDR3 is CSVEGQGTRDTQYF. The CDR3 DNA is TGCAGCGTTGAAGGACAGGGGACGAGAGATACGCAGTATTTT.